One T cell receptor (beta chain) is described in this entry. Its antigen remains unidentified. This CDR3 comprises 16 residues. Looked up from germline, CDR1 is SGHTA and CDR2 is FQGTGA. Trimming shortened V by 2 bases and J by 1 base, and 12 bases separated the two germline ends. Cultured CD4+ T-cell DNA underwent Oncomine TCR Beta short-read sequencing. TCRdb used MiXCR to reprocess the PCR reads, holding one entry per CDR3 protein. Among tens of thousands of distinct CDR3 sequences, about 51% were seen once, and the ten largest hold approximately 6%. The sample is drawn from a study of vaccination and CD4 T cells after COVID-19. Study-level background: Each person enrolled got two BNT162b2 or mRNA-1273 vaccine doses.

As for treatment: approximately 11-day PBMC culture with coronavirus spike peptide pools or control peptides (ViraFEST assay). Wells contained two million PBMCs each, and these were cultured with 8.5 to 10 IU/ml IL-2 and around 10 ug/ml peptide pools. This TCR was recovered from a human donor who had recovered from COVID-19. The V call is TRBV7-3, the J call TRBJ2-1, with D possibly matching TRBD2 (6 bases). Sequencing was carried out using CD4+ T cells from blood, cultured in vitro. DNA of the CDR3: TGTGCCAGCAGCTTAGCCATGGGGGGATCCTACAATGAGCAGTTCTTC. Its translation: CASSLAMGGSYNEQFF.